This T cell receptor beta chain was documented in a study of blood T cell repertoires in COVID-19. Study-wide background: COVID-19 samples from acute and convalescent phases originated in the United States, Italy and Spain. Sample material is recorded as cDNA or gDNA derived from T cells, B-cell-depleted T cells, or PBMCs.

The germline CDR1 and CDR2 sequences are KGHSH and LQKENI. The V end was cut by 0 bases, the J end by 6 bases, with 12 bases between. This CDR3 is 15 amino acids long. Authors' data handling: Estimation of nucleated cell counts relied on the amplification of reference gene primers. The protocol was immunoSEQ multiplex PCR, while the TCRdb copy is restricted to in-frame clones and leaves out a portion. V, J and clone size reflect that table, while D and trimming were determined from the DNA. The repertoire includes about 220,000 clones, around 91% of them detected once, and around 3.2% sits in the top ten. Membership in each cohort depended on participant-reported clinical history.

The sample consisted of PBMCs or T cells enriched from blood (not recorded which). This clonotype was obtained from a woman between 18 and 30 years old in a cohort exposed to, infected with or recovered from COVID-19 (not recorded which). This chain joins TRBV18 and TRBJ2-1, with D hard to call. Here the CDR3 DNA reads TGTGCCAGCTCACCACCTTTAATAGCACCCAATGAGCAGTTCTTC. It codes for CASSPPLIAPNEQFF.